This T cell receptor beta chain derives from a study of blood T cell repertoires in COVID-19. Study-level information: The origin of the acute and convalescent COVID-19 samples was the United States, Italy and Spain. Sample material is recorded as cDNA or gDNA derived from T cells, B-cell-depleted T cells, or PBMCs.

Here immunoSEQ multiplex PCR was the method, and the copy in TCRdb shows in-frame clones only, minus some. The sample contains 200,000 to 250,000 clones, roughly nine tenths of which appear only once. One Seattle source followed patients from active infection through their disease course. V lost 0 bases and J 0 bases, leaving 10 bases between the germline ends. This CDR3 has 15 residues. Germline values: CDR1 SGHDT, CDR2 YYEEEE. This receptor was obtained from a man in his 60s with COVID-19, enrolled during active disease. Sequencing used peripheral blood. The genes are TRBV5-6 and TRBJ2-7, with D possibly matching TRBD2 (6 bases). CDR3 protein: CASSLVADSSYEQYF. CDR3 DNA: TGTGCCAGCAGCTTGGTAGCGGATAGCTCCTACGAGCAGTACTTC.